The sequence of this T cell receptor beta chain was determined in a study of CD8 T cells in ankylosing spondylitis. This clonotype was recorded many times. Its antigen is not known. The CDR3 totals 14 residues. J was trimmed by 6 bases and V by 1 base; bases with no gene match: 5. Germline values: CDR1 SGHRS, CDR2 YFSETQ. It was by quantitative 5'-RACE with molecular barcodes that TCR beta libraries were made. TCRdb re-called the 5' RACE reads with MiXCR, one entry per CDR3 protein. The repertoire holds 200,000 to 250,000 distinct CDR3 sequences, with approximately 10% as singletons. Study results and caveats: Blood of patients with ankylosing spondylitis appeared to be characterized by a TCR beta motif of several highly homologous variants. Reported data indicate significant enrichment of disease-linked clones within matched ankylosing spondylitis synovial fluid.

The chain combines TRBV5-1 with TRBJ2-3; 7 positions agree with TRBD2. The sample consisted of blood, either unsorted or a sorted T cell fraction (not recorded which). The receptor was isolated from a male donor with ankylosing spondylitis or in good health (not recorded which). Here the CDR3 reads CASSLIAGEDTQYF. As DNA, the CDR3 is TGCGCCAGCAGCTTGATTGCGGGGGAGGATACGCAGTATTTT.